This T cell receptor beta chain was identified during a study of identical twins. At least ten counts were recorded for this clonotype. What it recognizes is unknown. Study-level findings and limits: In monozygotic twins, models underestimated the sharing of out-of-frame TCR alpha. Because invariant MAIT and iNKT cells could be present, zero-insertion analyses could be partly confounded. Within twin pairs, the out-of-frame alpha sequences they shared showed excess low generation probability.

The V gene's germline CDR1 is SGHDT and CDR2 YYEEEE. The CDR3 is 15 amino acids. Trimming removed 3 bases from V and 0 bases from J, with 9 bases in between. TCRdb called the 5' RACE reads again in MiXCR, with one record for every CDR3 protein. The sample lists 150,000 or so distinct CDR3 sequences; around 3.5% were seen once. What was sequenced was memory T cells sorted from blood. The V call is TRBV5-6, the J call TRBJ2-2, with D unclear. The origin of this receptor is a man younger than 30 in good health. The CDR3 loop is CASSWVQTNTGELFF. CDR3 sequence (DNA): TGTGCCAGCAGCTGGGTACAGACGAACACCGGGGAGCTGTTTTTT.